This entry lists 21 T cell receptor beta chains sequenced from one sample in a study of T cells in women clearing cervical HPV infection. Sequenced by immunoSEQ multiplex PCR; TCRdb stores in-frame clones only, minus some. The sample yields 40,000 or so clones, of which the top ten take up around 6.5%. Input material: blood buffy coat. The receptors derive from a woman aged 18-70 years with a cervical HPV16 infection that either progressed to CIN3+ or cleared (not recorded which).

As for this clone: The read ends 3 residues shy of where the CDR3 ends; the end is completed using the germline J gene. This rearrangement joins TRBV2 to TRBJ2-3, with a weak D call TRBD2 (5 bases). The V and J ends lost 5 bases and 6 bases respectively, with 18 bases between them. In germline, CDR1 is SNHLY, CDR2 FYNNEI. The CDR3 has 15 amino acids. The covered CDR3 bases are TGTGCCAGCAGTCTTGCGGGTTTCGGTCTTGATACG. Its protein product is CASSLAGFGLDT. The full CDR3 is CASSLAGFGLDTQYF.

With regard to this clone: The CDR3 end lies 3 residues beyond the end of the read and is filled in from the germline J gene. The identical CDR3 is also encoded by other nucleotide sequences in the sample. The rearrangement joins TRBV6-1 to TRBJ2-7, with D unclear. The V gene lost 1 base and the J gene lost 3 bases, with 10 bases spanning the gap. The germline V gene encodes CDR1 MNHNS and CDR2 SASEGT. The CDR3 covers 14 residues. This CDR3 reads CASSEGPGLYEQYF. The DNA read from the CDR3 is TGTGCCAGCAGTGAAGGCCCGGGTCTCTACGAG.

On this clone: The read stops 3 residues short of the end of the CDR3; the missing end is completed from the germline J gene. This sequence joins TRBV7-9 and TRBJ1-1; tentatively, D is TRBD1 (5 bases). V was cut by 5 bases and J by 3 bases, with 13 bases left in between. Per the germline V gene, CDR1 is SEHNR and CDR2 is FQNEAQ (reference sequence). The CDR3 is made up of 14 amino acids. The CDR3 sequence is CASSPGGEDTEAFF. The sequenced CDR3 bases are TGTGCCAGCAGCCCGGGAGGGGAAGACACTGAA. Complete variable domain (other parts from reference TRBV7-9 and TRBJ1-1): DTGVSQNPRHKITKRGQNVTFRCDPISEHNRLYWYRQTLGQGPEFLTYFQNEAQLEKSRLLSDRFSAERPKGSFSTLEIQRTEQGDSAMYLCASSPGGEDTEAFFGQGTRLTVV.

About this clone: The read ends 3 residues before the CDR3 terminus; that terminus is restored from the germline J gene. This chain joins TRBV7-6 and TRBJ2-3, with 14 bases fitting TRBD2. The CDR3 extends over 15 amino acids. Germline V gene sequence: CDR1 SGHVS, CDR2 FNYEAQ. The CDR3 loop is CASSQGLAGVETQYF. The covered CDR3 bases are TGTGCCAGCAGCCAGGGACTAGCGGGAGTAGAGACG. Based on the CDR3 plus reference TRBV7-6 and TRBJ2-3, the full variable domain is GAGVSQSPRYKVTKRGQDVALRCDPISGHVSLYWYRQALGQGPEFLTYFNYEAQQDKSGLPNDRFSAERPEGSISTLTIQRTEQRDSAMYRCASSQGLAGVETQYFGPGTRLTVL.

As to this clone: With the read ending 3 residues before the CDR3 end, the germline J gene is used to fill in that end. The chain is built from TRBV19 and TRBJ1-1; 8 bases are shared with TRBD1. J was trimmed by 6 bases and V by 2 bases; bases with no gene match: 8. CDR3 length: 15 amino acids. In germline, CDR1 is LNHDA, CDR2 SQIVND (reference sequence). CDR3: CASSIRGQAKAEAFF. Incomplete CDR3 DNA: TGTGCCAGTAGTATAAGGGGACAGGCTAAGGCTGAA. The variable domain in full, completed from reference TRBV19 and TRBJ1-1, reads DGGITQSPKYLFRKEGQNVTLSCEQNLNHDAMYWYRQDPGQGLRLIYYSQIVNDFQKGDIAEGYSVSREKKESFPLTVTSAQKNPTAFYLCASSIRGQAKAEAFFGQGTRLTVV.

With regard to this clone: The CDR3 goes on 3 residues after the read ends, and that part is filled in from the germline J gene. V is TRBV5-6 and J is TRBJ2-5, with TRBD2 identical over 12 bases. The CDR3 extends over 15 amino acids. V shed 4 bases and J 5 bases; nucleotides not matched to a gene: 6. CDR1 SGHDT and CDR2 YYEEEE come from the germline V gene. Partial CDR3 DNA: TGTGCCAGCAGCACTCTAGCGGGAGGGCGGGAGACC. Its protein is CASSTLAGGRET. The full CDR3 sequence reads CASSTLAGGRETQYF.

About this clone: The read ends 3 residues shy of where the CDR3 ends; the end is completed using the germline J gene. The V call is TRBV20-1, the J call TRBJ2-5; 13 positions match TRBD2. V dropped 6 bases and J dropped 6; count of bases not matched to a gene: 16. Germline V gene data show CDR1 as DFQATT and CDR2 as SNEGSKA (reference sequence). The CDR3 has 17 residues. CDR3 bases read: TGCAGTGCGGAACCGATACTAGCGGGAGGGCCGCCAAAGACC. It specifies CSAEPILAGGPPKT. The complete CDR3 reads CSAEPILAGGPPKTQYF.

On this clone: One end of the junction does not line up with germline, which may come from a read error. The read halts 3 residues ahead of the CDR3 end, with the missing end drawn from the germline J gene. The V gene is TRBV6-4, the J gene TRBJ2-3, with D perhaps TRBD2 (5 bases). The length of the CDR3 is 12 residues. Per germline, CDR1 MRHNA and CDR2 SNTAGT. CDR3 sequence: CASVEGSETQYF. CDR3 DNA (partial): TGTGCCAGCGTAGAGGGCTCAGAGACG.

With respect to this clone: The read comes to an end 3 residues before the CDR3 does, leaving the germline J gene to fill in the end. V is TRBV7-7 and J is TRBJ2-1, with 7 positions matching TRBD2. V was pared by 2 bases and J by 3 bases, with 1 base of the junction left unmatched. This CDR3 comprises 14 residues. Germline V gene sequence: CDR1 SSHAT, CDR2 FNYEAQ (reference sequence). The DNA read from the CDR3 is TGTGCCAGCAGCTTAAGCGGGGTCTACAATGAG. Translating gives CASSLSGVYNE. Given in full, the CDR3 is CASSLSGVYNEQFF.

Details on this clone: The read ends 3 residues before the CDR3 terminus; that terminus is restored from the germline J gene. V usage is TRBV2 and J usage is TRBJ2-7, with 9 bases matching TRBD1. V trimming: 7 bases; J trimming: 6 bases; junction bases outside the gene matches: 13. The CDR3 spans 15 residues. Germline CDR1 reads SNHLY; CDR2 reads FYNNEI. The CDR3 reads CASTGSGQGYGEQYF. CDR3 DNA (partial): TGTGCCAGCACCGGATCGGGACAGGGATATGGCGAG. Together with reference TRBV2 and TRBJ2-7, the CDR3 gives the full variable domain: EPEVTQTPSHQVTQMGQEVILRCVPISNHLYFYWYRQILGQKVEFLVSFYNNEISEKSEIFDDQFSVERPDGSNFTLKIRSTKLEDSAMYFCASTGSGQGYGEQYFGPGTRLTVT.

For this clone: The read is 3 residues too short to cover the CDR3 end, so that end is filled in from the germline J gene. The chain is built from TRBV5-1 and TRBJ2-1; D is possibly TRBD1 (6 bases). V was clipped by 4 bases and J by 2 bases, with 10 bases between them. There are 14 residues in the CDR3. Germline V gene lookup returns CDR1 SGHRS and CDR2 YFSETQ. The sequenced CDR3 bases are TGCGCCAGCAGCAACGGACAGCCCTACAATGAG. It codes for CASSNGQPYNE. The whole CDR3 sequence reads CASSNGQPYNEQFF.

Note on this clone: The read ends 3 residues early relative to the CDR3; the germline J gene fills the gap. V is TRBV2 and J is TRBJ1-5; tentatively, D is TRBD1 (6 bases). Germline CDR1 SNHLY, CDR2 FYNNEI. This CDR3 is 15 amino acids long. The V and J ends lost 3 bases and 5 bases respectively, with 14 bases between them. CDR3 DNA (partial): TGTGCCAGCAGTGAGGGGGCACAATCATATCAGCCC. Translated: CASSEGAQSYQP. The whole CDR3 sequence reads CASSEGAQSYQPQHF.

Details on this clone: The sequence runs out 3 residues before the end of the CDR3; the remainder is reconstructed from the germline J gene. The rearrangement links TRBV19 to TRBJ2-2; D might be TRBD1 (5 bases). The V gene's germline CDR1 is LNHDA and CDR2 SQIVND (reference sequence). Trimming took off 3 bases at V and 3 bases at J, with 8 bases between the two ends. This CDR3 spans 14 amino acids. The CDR3 sequence: CASSIKGDTGELFF. CDR3 DNA, as far as it was read: TGTGCCAGTAGTATTAAAGGGGACACCGGGGAG.

Remarks on this clone: Read coverage stops 3 residues before the CDR3 terminus; the germline J gene supplies the remainder. The chain couples TRBV23-1 to TRBJ2-7; D is possibly TRBD1 (5 bases). TRBV23-1 is an open reading frame, and its role is uncertain. This CDR3 is built from 15 residues. Trimming pared 0 bases from V and 6 bases from J, leaving 15 bases between. This CDR3 is CASSQSVKQGCEQYF. Partial CDR3 DNA: TGCGCCAGCAGTCAATCTGTCAAGCAGGGTTGCGAG.

A remark on this clone: The CDR3 goes on 3 residues after the read ends, and that part is filled in from the germline J gene. The chain links TRBV30 to TRBJ2-3; 11 nucleotides match TRBD2. Germline CDR1 and CDR2: GTSNPN and SVGIG (reference sequence). This CDR3 is built from 17 residues. V lost 2 bases, J lost 3 bases, and 10 bases stayed unmatched. This chain's CDR3 is CAWSPTPLAGVTDTQYF. The sequenced part of the CDR3 DNA is TGTGCCTGGAGTCCCACCCCACTAGCGGGAGTAACAGATACG.

For this clone: Read coverage stops 3 residues before the CDR3 terminus; the germline J gene supplies the remainder. V and J are TRBV5-6 and TRBJ1-5, with D hard to call. The CDR3 sequence is 15 residues long. Trimming cost V 1 base and J 7 bases, with 15 bases left between them. Per the germline V gene, CDR1 is SGHDT and CDR2 is YYEEEE. The covered CDR3 bases are TGTGCCAGCAGCTTGAGGTTGGCCCGAGGGCAGCCC. Amino acids: CASSLRLARGQP. The whole CDR3 protein is CASSLRLARGQPQHF.

Points on this clone: The read comes to an end 3 residues before the CDR3 does, leaving the germline J gene to fill in the end. J is TRBJ2-1 and V is TRBV29-1, with a weak D call TRBD2 (5 bases). CDR3 size: 15 residues. CDR1 is SQVTM and CDR2 is ANQGSEA in the germline V gene. The germline V and J ends were trimmed by 5 bases and 9 bases, with 23 bases remaining between them. The sequenced part of the CDR3 DNA is TGCAGCGTTCCCCGATGGCTAGCAGCTCGAGGTGAG. As protein: CSVPRWLAARGE. The entire CDR3 protein is CSVPRWLAARGEQFF.

Partial CDR3 DNA: TGTGCCAGCTCCGGGACAGGGTCCGGGGCCAACGTC. It encodes CASSGTGSGANV. The whole CDR3 sequence is CASSGTGSGANVLTF. The chain has TRBV2 and TRBJ2-6; TRBD1 aligns across 9 bases. The sequenced fragment ends 3 residues before the CDR3 boundary, so the rest is inferred from the germline J gene. This CDR3 has 15 amino acids. Trimming took 8 bases from V and 4 from J; bases not matched to a gene: 6. Germline V lookup: CDR1 SNHLY, CDR2 FYNNEI.

Remarks on this clone: The read gets to within 3 residues of the CDR3 end, and the germline J gene fills in the rest. This chain links TRBV30 with TRBJ1-2; 7 nucleotides match TRBD1. This CDR3 is built from 14 residues. The V gene's germline CDR1 is GTSNPN and CDR2 SVGIG (reference sequence). The junction had 9 bases not matched to a gene; V was cut back by 1 base and J by 7 bases. Incomplete CDR3 DNA: TGTGCCTGGAGTGAAGACGACAGGGCCGCTGGC. Residues: CAWSEDDRAAG. In full, the CDR3 is CAWSEDDRAAGYTF.

Concerning this clone itself: The read falls 3 residues short of the CDR3 end, and the missing part is taken from the germline J gene. The V gene is TRBV12-3 or TRBV12-4, the J gene TRBJ1-1, with a possible D match to TRBD1 (6 bases). V was pared by 3 bases and J by 2 bases, with 10 bases between. The CDR3 is 14 amino acids. The chain's CDR3 is CASSLGDKNTEAFF. Partial CDR3 DNA: TGTGCCAGCAGTTTGGGGGACAAAAACACTGAA.

In regard to this clone: The read stops 3 residues short of the end of the CDR3; the missing end is completed from the germline J gene. The chain links TRBV5-1 to TRBJ1-1; D might be TRBD1 (6 bases). The V end was cut by 0 bases, the J end by 0 bases, with 12 bases between. Germline lookup yields CDR1 SGHRS and CDR2 YFSETQ. This CDR3 is 16 amino acids long. The sequenced CDR3 bases are TGCGCCAGCAGCTTGGCGGCAGGGGAGGTGAACACTGAA. Protein: CASSLAAGEVNTE. The full CDR3 is CASSLAAGEVNTEAFF.